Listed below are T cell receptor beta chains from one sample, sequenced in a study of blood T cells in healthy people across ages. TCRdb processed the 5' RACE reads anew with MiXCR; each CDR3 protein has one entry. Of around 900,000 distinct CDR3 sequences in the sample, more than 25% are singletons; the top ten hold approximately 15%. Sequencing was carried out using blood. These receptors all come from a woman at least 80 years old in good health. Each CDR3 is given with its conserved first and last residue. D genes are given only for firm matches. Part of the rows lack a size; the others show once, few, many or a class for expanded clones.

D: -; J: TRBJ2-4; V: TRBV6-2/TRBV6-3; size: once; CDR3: CASTRRQPDNEQYF; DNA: TGTGCCAGCACCCGAAGACAGCCCGACAATGAGCAGTACTTC
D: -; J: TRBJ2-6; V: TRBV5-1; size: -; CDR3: CASSYASGASVLTF; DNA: TGCGCCAGCAGCTACGCCTCTGGGGCCAGCGTCCTGACTTTC
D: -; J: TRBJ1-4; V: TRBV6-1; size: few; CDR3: CASSSDSPLATNEKLFF; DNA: TGTGCCAGCAGTAGCGACAGTCCTCTTGCAACTAATGAAAAACTGTTTTTT
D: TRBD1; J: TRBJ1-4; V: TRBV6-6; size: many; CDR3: CASSLDRGYEKLFF; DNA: TGTGCCAGCAGTCTGGACAGGGGGTATGAAAAACTGTTTTTT
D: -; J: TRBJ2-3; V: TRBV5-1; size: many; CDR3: CASSHGTRTTTDTQYF; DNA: TGCGCCAGCAGCCATGGGACTCGAACCACCACAGATACGCAGTATTTT
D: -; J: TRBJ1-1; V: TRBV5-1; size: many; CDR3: CASSLARGDTEAFF; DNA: TGTGCCAGCAGCTTAGCGAGGGGGGACACTGAAGCTTTCTTT
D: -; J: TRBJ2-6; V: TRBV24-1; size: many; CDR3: CATSSLSSGANVLTF; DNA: TGTGCCACCAGCAGTCTGTCCTCTGGGGCCAACGTCCTGACTTTC
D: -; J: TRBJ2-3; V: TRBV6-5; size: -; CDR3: CASSYSQGGSTDTQYF; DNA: TGTGCCAGCAGTTACTCGCAGGGGGGAAGCACGGATACGCAGTATTTT
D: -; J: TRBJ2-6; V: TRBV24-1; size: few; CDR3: CATSGAPGSGANVLTF; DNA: TGTGCCACCAGCGGGGCCCCTGGCTCTGGGGCCAACGTCCTGACTTTC
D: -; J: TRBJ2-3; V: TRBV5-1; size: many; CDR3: CASSSTGITDTQYF; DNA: TGCGCCAGCAGCTCCACAGGGATCACAGATACGCAGTATTTT
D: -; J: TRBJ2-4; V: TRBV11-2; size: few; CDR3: CASSFGSPPQNIQYF; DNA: TGTGCCAGCAGCTTTGGGTCGCCCCCCCAAAACATTCAGTACTTC
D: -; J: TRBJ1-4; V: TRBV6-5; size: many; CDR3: CASSLSVMKKLFF; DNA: TGTGCCAGCAGTCTTAGCGTAATGAAGAAACTGTTTTTT
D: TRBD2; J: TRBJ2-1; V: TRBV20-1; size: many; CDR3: CSARDPGGPGDEQFF; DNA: TGCAGTGCTAGAGACCCGGGGGGGCCGGGAGATGAGCAGTTCTTC
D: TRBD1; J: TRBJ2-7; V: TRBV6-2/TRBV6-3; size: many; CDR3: CASSWDRPSYEQYF; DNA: TGTGCCAGCAGCTGGGACAGACCATCCTACGAGCAGTACTTC
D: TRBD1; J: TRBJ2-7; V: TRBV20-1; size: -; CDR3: CSARRRGTGRGQYF; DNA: TGCAGTGCTAGACGACGGGGGACAGGGAGGGGGCAGTACTTC
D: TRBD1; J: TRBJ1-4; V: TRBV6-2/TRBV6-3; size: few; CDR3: CASSQGQGASNEKLFF; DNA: TGTGCCAGCAGCCAGGGACAGGGGGCGTCTAATGAAAAACTGTTTTTT
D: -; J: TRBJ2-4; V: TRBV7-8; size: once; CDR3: CASSLVAGISYGQYF; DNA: TGTGCCAGCAGCTTAGTAGCTGGGATCTCCTACGGGCAGTACTTC
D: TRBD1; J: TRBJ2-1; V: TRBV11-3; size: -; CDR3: CASSPHPGQSSYNEQFF; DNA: TGTGCCAGCAGCCCTCATCCGGGACAGAGTTCCTACAATGAGCAGTTCTTC
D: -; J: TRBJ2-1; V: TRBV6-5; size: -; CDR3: CASSYGRGEQFF; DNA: TGTGCCAGCAGTTACGGGCGCGGTGAGCAGTTCTTC
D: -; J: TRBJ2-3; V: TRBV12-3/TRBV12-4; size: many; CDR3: CASSLRGTTDTQYF; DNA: TGTGCCAGCAGTTTAAGGGGTACCACAGATACGCAGTATTTT
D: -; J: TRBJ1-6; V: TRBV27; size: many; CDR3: CASSLNGSPLHF; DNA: TGTGCCAGCAGTTTGAATGGCTCACCCCTCCACTTT
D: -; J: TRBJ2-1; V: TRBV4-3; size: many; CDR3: CASSQGLNNEQFF; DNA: TGCGCCAGCAGCCAAGGTCTAAACAATGAGCAGTTCTTC
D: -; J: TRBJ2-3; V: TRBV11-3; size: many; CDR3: CASSLARMADTQYF; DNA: TGTGCCAGCAGCTTGGCGAGGATGGCAGATACGCAGTATTTT
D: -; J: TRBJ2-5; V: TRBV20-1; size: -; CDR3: CSSNNYNEQYF; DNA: TGCAGTAGTAACAACTACAATGAGCAGTACTTC
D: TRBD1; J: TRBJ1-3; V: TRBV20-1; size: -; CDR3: CSAREVQGYGNTIYF; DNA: TGCAGTGCTAGAGAGGTACAGGGGTATGGAAACACCATATATTTT
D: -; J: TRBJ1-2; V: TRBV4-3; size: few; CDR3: CASSQGIRGRGVDYGYTF; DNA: TGCGCCAGCAGCCAAGGCATTCGTGGGCGGGGAGTGGACTATGGCTACACCTTC
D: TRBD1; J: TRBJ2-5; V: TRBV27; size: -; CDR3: CASRPTGGSTQYF; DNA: TGTGCCAGCAGACCTACAGGGGGCTCGACCCAGTACTTC
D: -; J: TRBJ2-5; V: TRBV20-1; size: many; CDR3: CSARILGGWVEVTQYF; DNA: TGCAGTGCTAGAATTCTAGGAGGGTGGGTGGAGGTGACCCAGTACTTC
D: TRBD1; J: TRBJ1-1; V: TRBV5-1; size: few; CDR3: CASSGEGALNTEAFF; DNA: TGCGCCAGCAGCGGGGAGGGGGCGCTTAACACTGAAGCTTTCTTT
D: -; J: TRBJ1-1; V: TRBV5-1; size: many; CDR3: CASSLEGARKRDTEAFF; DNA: TGCGCCAGCAGCTTGGAAGGGGCGCGCAAGAGGGACACTGAAGCTTTCTTT
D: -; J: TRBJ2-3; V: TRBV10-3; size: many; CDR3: CAISESRQGGDTQYF; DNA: TGTGCCATCAGTGAGTCGAGGCAGGGCGGCGATACGCAGTATTTT
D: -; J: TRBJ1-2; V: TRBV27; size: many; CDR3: CASSPTDGVYGYTF; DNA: TGTGCCAGCAGTCCGACCGACGGGGTCTATGGCTACACCTTC
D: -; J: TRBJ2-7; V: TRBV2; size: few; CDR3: CASSEAAPGAVPDYEQYF; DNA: TGTGCCAGCAGTGAGGCGGCCCCCGGGGCCGTTCCCGACTACGAGCAGTACTTC
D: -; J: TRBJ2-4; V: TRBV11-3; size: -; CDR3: CTSSPGGKNIQYF; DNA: TGTACCAGCAGCCCCGGGGGAAAGAACATTCAGTACTTC
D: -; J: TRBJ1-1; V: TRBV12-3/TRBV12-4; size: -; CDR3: CASSLQGLTEAFF; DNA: TGTGCCAGCAGCTTACAGGGTCTGACTGAAGCTTTCTTT
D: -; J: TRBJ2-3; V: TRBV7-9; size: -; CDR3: CASSLGAPVETRYF; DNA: TGTGCCAGCAGCTTGGGGGCTCCGGTAGAGACGCGGTATTTT
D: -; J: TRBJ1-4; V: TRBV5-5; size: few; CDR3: CASSFSFGSGKKLFF; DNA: TGTGCCAGCAGCTTTTCTTTCGGGAGTGGGAAAAAACTGTTTTTT
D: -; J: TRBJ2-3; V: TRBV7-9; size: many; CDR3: CASSEGGTDTQYF; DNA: TGTGCCAGCAGTGAAGGGGGGACAGATACGCAGTATTTT
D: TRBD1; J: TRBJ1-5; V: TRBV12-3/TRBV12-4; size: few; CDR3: CASRRTGGRNQPQHF; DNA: TGTGCCAGCAGAAGGACAGGGGGCAGAAATCAGCCCCAGCATTTT
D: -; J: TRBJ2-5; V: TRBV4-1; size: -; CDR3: CASSQAVGEETQYF; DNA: TGCGCCAGCAGCCAAGCGGTGGGCGAGGAGACCCAGTACTTC
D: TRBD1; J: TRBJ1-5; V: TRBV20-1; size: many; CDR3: CSARGGDRVNQPQHF; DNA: TGCAGTGCTAGAGGGGGGGACAGGGTGAATCAGCCCCAGCATTTT
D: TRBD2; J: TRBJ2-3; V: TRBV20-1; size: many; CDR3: CSVASGGTSTDTQYF; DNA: TGCAGTGTCGCTAGCGGGGGGACTAGCACAGATACGCAGTATTTT
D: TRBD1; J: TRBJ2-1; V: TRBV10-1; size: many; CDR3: CASSESGTAYNEQFF; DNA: TGCGCCAGCAGTGAGTCCGGGACAGCCTACAATGAGCAGTTCTTC